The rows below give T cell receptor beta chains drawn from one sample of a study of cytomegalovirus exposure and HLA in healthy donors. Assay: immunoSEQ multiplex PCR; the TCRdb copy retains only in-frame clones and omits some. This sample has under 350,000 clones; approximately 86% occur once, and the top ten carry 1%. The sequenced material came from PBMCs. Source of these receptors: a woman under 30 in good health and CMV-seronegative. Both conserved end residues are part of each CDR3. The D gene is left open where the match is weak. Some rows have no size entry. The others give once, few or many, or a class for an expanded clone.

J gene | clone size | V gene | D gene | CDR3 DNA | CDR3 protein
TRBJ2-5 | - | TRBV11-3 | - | TGTGCCAGCAGCGCAGGGGCCTGGGAGACCCAGTACTTC | CASSAGAWETQYF
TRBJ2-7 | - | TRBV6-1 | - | TGTGCCAGCAGTGAAGTTGCGCGGTCTGGGTACTACGAGCAGTACTTC | CASSEVARSGYYEQYF
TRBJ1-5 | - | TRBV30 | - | TGTGCCTGGAGTTCAGGGGGCAATCAGCCCCAGCATTTT | CAWSSGGNQPQHF
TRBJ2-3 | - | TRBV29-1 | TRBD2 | TGCAGCGTTGAAAATAGCGGGAATCTACTCATCGATACGCAGTATTTT | CSVENSGNLLIDTQYF
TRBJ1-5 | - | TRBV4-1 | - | TGCGCCAGCGGGAGCCCCGGGAAGAATCAGCCCCAGCATTTT | CASGSPGKNQPQHF
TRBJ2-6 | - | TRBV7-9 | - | TGTGCCGGACAGTCCTTATCTGGGGCCAACGTCCTGACTTTC | CAGQSLSGANVLTF
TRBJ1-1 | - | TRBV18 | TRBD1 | TGTGCCAGCTCACCGACAGGGCCCACTGAAGCTTTCTTT | CASSPTGPTEAFF
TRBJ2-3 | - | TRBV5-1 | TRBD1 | TGCGCCAGCAGCTCGGAAGACAGGGCTTCTAGCACAGATACGCAGTATTTT | CASSSEDRASSTDTQYF
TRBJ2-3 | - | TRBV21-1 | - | TGTGCCAGCATCCAACTAGCGGGGGACGCAGATACGCAGTATTTT | CASIQLAGDADTQYF
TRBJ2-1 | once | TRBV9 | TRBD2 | TGTGCCAGCAGCGTAGGGGCTAGCGGGGGTTTAAATGAGCAGTTCTTC | CASSVGASGGLNEQFF
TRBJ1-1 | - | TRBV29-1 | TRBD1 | TGCAGCGCTCAAGGGGGCGAGACTTCTGAAGCTTTCTTT | CSAQGGETSEAFF
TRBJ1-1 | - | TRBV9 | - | TGTGCCAGCAGCGTTAGGACAGACATGAACACTGAAGCTTTCTTT | CASSVRTDMNTEAFF
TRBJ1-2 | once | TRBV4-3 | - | TGCGCCAGCAGCCAGATAAATACAGGAATCTACACCTTC | CASSQINTGIYTF
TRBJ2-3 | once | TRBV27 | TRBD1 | TGTGCCAGCACCAAATTGCGGGACAGGATCACAGATACGCAGTATTTT | CASTKLRDRITDTQYF
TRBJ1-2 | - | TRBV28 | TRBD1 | TGTGCCAGCATTGAACAGGGGGGTATGTCGGGCTACACCTTC | CASIEQGGMSGYTF
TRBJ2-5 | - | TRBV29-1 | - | TGCAGCGTTGAACTTGATGGGAAAGCGGGTCCCCAAGAGACCCAGTACTTC | CSVELDGKAGPQETQYF
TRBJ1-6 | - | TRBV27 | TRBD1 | TGTGCCACTACAGGGGGTTATAATTCACCCCTCCACTTT | CATTGGYNSPLHF
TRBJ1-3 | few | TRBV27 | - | TGTGCCAGCAGTCGATATTCGGAGTACTCTGGAAACACCATATATTTT | CASSRYSEYSGNTIYF
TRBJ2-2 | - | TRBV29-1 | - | TGCAGCGTTAATCCGAGAAATGACTCAAATCTCGGGGAGCTGTTTTTT | CSVNPRNDSNLGELFF
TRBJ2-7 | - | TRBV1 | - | TGCACCAGCAGCTCCGGGACTAGAGCAAAATGGGGATCCTACGAGCAGTACTTC | CTSSSGTRAKWGSYEQYF
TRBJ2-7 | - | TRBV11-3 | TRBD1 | TGTGCCAGCAGCACGCGGGACAGGGACCACGAGCAGTACTTC | CASSTRDRDHEQYF
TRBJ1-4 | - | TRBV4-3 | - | TGCGCCAGCAGCCAAGACACGGGAACTAATGAAAAACTGTTTTTT | CASSQDTGTNEKLFF
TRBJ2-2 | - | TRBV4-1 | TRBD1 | TGCGCCAGCAGCCAAACAGGGGTCACCGGGGAGCTGTTTTTT | CASSQTGVTGELFF
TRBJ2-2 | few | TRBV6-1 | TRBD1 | TGTGCCAGCAATCTCGACAGGGGAGGTTCCGGGGAGCTGTTTTTT | CASNLDRGGSGELFF
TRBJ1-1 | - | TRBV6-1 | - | TGTGCCAGCAGTGAACCATCTATCCACACTGAAGCTTTCTTT | CASSEPSIHTEAFF
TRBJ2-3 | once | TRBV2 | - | TGTGCCACCGAAGGGCTGGCACTAGCCCAAGTAGATACGCAGTATTTT | CATEGLALAQVDTQYF
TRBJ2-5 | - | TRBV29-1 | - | TGCAGCGTTGAAGGTGGGGGGTTCCAAGAGACCCAGTACTTC | CSVEGGGFQETQYF
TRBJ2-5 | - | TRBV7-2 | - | TGTGCCAGCAGCTCACTAGACCAAGAGACCCAGTACTTC | CASSSLDQETQYF
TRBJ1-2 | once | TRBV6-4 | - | TGTGCCAGCAGTGACTCGAGAGGCTATGGCTACACCTTC | CASSDSRGYGYTF
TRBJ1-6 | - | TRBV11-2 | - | TGTGCCAGCAGCTTAGATTTGAAGAGCAAGCCCCACTTT | CASSLDLKSKPHF
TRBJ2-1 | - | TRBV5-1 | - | TGCGCCAGCAGCTTGGATATGGACTATTCCCACAATGAGCAGTTCTTC | CASSLDMDYSHNEQFF
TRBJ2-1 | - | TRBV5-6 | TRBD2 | TGTGCCAGCAGCTTGTCGCTAGCGGGGAGGTGGGAGCAGTTCTTC | CASSLSLAGRWEQFF
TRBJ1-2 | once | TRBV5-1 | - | TGCGCCAGCAGCTTGGTGCGGCAGGGGAATGGCTACACCTTC | CASSLVRQGNGYTF
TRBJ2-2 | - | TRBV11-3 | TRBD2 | TGTGCCAGCAGCTTAGAAGGCCCAGGACTAGCGGTTGGCGCCGGGGAGCTGTTTTTT | CASSLEGPGLAVGAGELFF
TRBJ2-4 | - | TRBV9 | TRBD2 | TGTGCCAGCAGCCCCCTGGAGGGTAGCGGGAGGGCCAAAAACATTCAGTACTTC | CASSPLEGSGRAKNIQYF
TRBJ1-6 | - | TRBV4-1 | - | TGCGCCAGCAGCCAAGCCTCAACAGGGTTGAGTTCACCCCTCCACTTT | CASSQASTGLSSPLHF
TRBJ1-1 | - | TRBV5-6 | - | TGTGCCAGCAGCTCGCCGGGACACTCGAACACTGAAGCTTTCTTT | CASSSPGHSNTEAFF
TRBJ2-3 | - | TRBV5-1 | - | TGCGCCAGCAGCTTGGATCCTCCTACAGATACGCAGTATTTT | CASSLDPPTDTQYF
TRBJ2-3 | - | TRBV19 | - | TGTGCCAGTAGTATGGGGGGGCTTGGCACAGATACGCAGTATTTT | CASSMGGLGTDTQYF
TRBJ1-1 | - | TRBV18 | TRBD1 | TGTGCCAGCTCACCGCTAGACAGGGGAGACTTGAACACTGAAGCTTTCTTT | CASSPLDRGDLNTEAFF
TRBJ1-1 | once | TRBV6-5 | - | TGTGCCACTTCCGGGATCTTTGGAGACACTGAAGCTTTCTTT | CATSGIFGDTEAFF
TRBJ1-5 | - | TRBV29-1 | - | TGCAGCGTTACCTTCGGGGATCAGCCCCAGCATTTT | CSVTFGDQPQHF
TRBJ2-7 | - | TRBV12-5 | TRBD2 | TGTGCTAGTGGTTTGAAGGTGGAGCGGGAGAGGACGTACGAGCAGTACTTC | CASGLKVERERTYEQYF